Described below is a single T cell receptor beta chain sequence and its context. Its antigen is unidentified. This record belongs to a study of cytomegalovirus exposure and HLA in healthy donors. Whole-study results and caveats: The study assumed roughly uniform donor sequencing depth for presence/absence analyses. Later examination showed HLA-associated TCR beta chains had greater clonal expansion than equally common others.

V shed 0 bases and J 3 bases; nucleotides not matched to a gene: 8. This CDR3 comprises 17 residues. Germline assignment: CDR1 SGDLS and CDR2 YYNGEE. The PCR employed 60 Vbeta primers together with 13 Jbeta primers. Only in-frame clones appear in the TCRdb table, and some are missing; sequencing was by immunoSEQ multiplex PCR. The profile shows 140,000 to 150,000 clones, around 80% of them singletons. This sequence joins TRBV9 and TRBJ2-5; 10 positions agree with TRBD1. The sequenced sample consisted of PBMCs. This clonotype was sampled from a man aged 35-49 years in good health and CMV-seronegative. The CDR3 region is CASSVDPGQGLKETQYF. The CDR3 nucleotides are TGTGCCAGCAGCGTAGATCCGGGACAGGGGTTGAAAGAGACCCAGTACTTC.